Each of the 27 T cell receptor beta chains below was sequenced from the same sample in a study of identifying expanded T cells in peripheral blood. This table comes from immunoSEQ multiplex PCR, and its TCRdb copy is limited to in-frame clones, with some not included. This sample yields 120,000 or so clones, of which about 80% are seen a single time; about 3.1% belongs to the top ten. The specimen sequenced was blood. These receptor sequences come from a person aged 18 to 70 in good health.

The chain joins TRBV14 to TRBJ2-7; tentatively, D is TRBD2 (6 bases). Per the germline V gene, CDR1 is SGHDN and CDR2 is FVKESK. Trimming pared 4 bases from V and 2 bases from J, leaving 18 bases between. This CDR3 has 16 amino acids. The CDR3 DNA reads as TGTGCCAGCAGCCCTCGGGCGGGACGGGCTCCCTACGAGCAGTACTTC. Translation gives CASSPRAGRAPYEQYF.

The chain recombines TRBV7-9 with TRBJ2-1; D not certain. The V end lost 11 bases, the J end lost 5 bases, and 10 bases lay between the germline ends. The CDR3 has 11 amino acids. Per the germline V gene, CDR1 is SEHNR and CDR2 is FQNEAQ (reference sequence). As DNA, the CDR3 is TGTGCCGGTGCCCCTAACAATGAGCAGTTCTTC. Translation: CAGAPNNEQFF.

The chain carries TRBV27 and TRBJ1-2; 8 nucleotides agree with TRBD1. CDR1 and CDR2 from the germline V gene are MNHEY and SMNVEV (reference sequence). Losses at the gene ends were 6 bases for V and 8 bases for J; bases not matched to a gene: 5. The CDR3 covers 12 residues. The CDR3 bases are TGTGCCAGCAGCGGACAGGGTGGCGGCTACACCTTC. Translation: CASSGQGGGYTF.

V is TRBV7-9 and J is TRBJ2-3; perhaps TRBD1 as D (5 bases). The V end lost 2 bases, the J end lost 1 base, and 19 bases lay between the germline ends. The germline V gene encodes CDR1 SEHNR and CDR2 FQNEAQ (reference sequence). CDR3 size: 18 residues. The CDR3 spells CASSLWVGAVYGTDTQYF. The DNA for the CDR3 is TGTGCCAGCAGCTTATGGGTAGGGGCGGTATACGGCACAGATACGCAGTATTTT. The full variable domain, completed using reference TRBV7-9 and TRBJ2-3, is DTGVSQNPRHKITKRGQNVTFRCDPISEHNRLYWYRQTLGQGPEFLTYFQNEAQLEKSRLLSDRFSAERPKGSFSTLEIQRTEQGDSAMYLCASSLWVGAVYGTDTQYFGPGTRLTVL.

V usage is TRBV7-2 and J usage is TRBJ1-6; D not certain. CDR3 size: 13 residues. The V and J ends lost 5 bases and 8 bases respectively, with 10 bases between them. The V gene's germline CDR1 is SGHTA and CDR2 FQGNSA. CDR3 DNA: TGTGCCAGCAGCCCTGACGGATATTCACCCCTCCACTTT. Its protein product is CASSPDGYSPLHF.

The chain combines TRBV10-3 with TRBJ1-3, with no clear D. The length of the CDR3 is 14 residues. V lost 11 bases and J lost 0, with 14 bases in between. CDR1 and CDR2 from the germline V gene are ENHRY and SYGVKD. CDR3 loop: CALKRGISGNTIYF. The CDR3 DNA reads as TGTGCCCTAAAGCGGGGTATCTCTGGAAACACCATATATTTT.

The rearrangement links TRBV4-3 to TRBJ1-3, with TRBD1 identical over 9 bases. The V gene end was trimmed by 0 bases and the J gene end by 2 bases; junction bases not matched to a gene: 5. This CDR3 spans 17 amino acids. Germline values: CDR1 LGHNA, CDR2 YSLEER. The CDR3 bases are TGCGCCAGCAGCCAAGATCGGAGGACAGGGGCTGGAAACACCATATATTTT. Encoded protein: CASSQDRRTGAGNTIYF.

This chain links TRBV2 with TRBJ1-5, with a possible D match to TRBD1 (5 bases). The CDR3 extends over 15 amino acids. CDR1 and CDR2 from the germline V gene are SNHLY and FYNNEI. Trimming shortened V by 7 bases and J by 0 bases, and 13 bases separated the two germline ends. In nucleotides, the CDR3 is TGTGCCAGCAAGTTCGGGGGTGGTAGCAATCAGCCCCAGCATTTT. It codes for CASKFGGGSNQPQHF.

The chain carries TRBV5-1 and TRBJ2-5, with D possibly TRBD2 on 5 matching bases. This CDR3 spans 14 amino acids. From germline, CDR1 is SGHRS and CDR2 YFSETQ. V lost 6 bases, J lost 2 bases, and 14 bases lay in between. DNA of the CDR3: TGCGCCAGCACCACCTATCCGGGACAAGAGACCCAGTACTTC. Translated, it gives CASTTYPGQETQYF.

The gene calls are TRBV27 and TRBJ1-2, with 8 bases fitting TRBD1. Trimming at V came to 3 bases and at J to 6 bases, leaving 9 bases not matched to a gene. The CDR3 covers 15 residues. The V gene's germline CDR1 is MNHEY and CDR2 SMNVEV (reference sequence). CDR3 DNA sequence: TGTGCCAGCAGTTTTTATGGGCACAGGGGGGATGGCTACACCTTC. This gives the protein CASSFYGHRGDGYTF.

This clone has a handful of counts. The rearrangement links TRBV27 to TRBJ1-2; 8 bases are a match to TRBD1. This CDR3 region has 13 residues. CDR1 MNHEY and CDR2 SMNVEV come from the germline V gene (reference sequence). After removal of 6 bases from V and 7 bases from J, the junction contained 7 bases not matched to a gene. The CDR3 coding sequence is TGTGCCAGCAGGGCCTCAGGGGGCGGTGGCTACACCTTC. It codes for CASRASGGGGYTF.

The chain has TRBV5-1 and TRBJ1-3; tentative D call: TRBD1 (5 bases). The CDR3 is 15 amino acids. The V and J ends lost 0 bases and 2 bases respectively, with 9 bases between them. CDR1 is SGHRS, CDR2 YFSETQ, per germline. The CDR3 reads CASSLAGQAGNTIYF. The CDR3 DNA follows: TGCGCCAGCAGCTTGGCTGGACAAGCTGGAAACACCATATATTTT.

This clone was recorded a few times. The J gene is TRBJ1-2, the V gene TRBV14; 7 nucleotides align to TRBD1. The CDR3 is made up of 13 amino acids. The germline V gene has CDR1 SGHDN and CDR2 FVKESK. Trimming at V came to 1 base and at J to 7 bases, leaving 3 bases not matched to a gene. CDR3 loop: CASSQARGRGYTF. In DNA form, the CDR3 reads TGTGCCAGCAGCCAAGCAAGGGGGCGTGGCTACACCTTC.

This chain joins TRBV5-8 and TRBJ1-6; D not certain. The CDR3 is 14 residues long. Per the germline V gene, CDR1 is SGHTS and CDR2 is YDEGEE. With 0 bases removed from V and 11 bases from J, the gap between germline ends came to 12 bases. The CDR3 spells CASSLGVLRAPLHF. Here the CDR3 DNA reads TGTGCCAGCAGCTTGGGGGTTTTGAGGGCACCCCTCCACTTT.

V and J are TRBV6-1 and TRBJ1-1; tentatively, D is TRBD1 (6 bases). Per germline, CDR1 MNHNS and CDR2 SASEGT. V shed 4 bases and J shed 1 base, with 13 bases lying between them. The CDR3 runs to 15 residues. CDR3 residues: CASSGTAGANTEAFF. Written as DNA, the CDR3 is TGTGCCAGCAGTGGGACAGCTGGGGCGAACACTGAAGCTTTCTTT.

The rearrangement uses TRBV6-5 and TRBJ2-2; possibly TRBD1 for D (6 bases). The CDR3 sequence is 13 residues long. The V and J ends lost 5 bases and 4 bases respectively, with 8 bases between them. Germline V lookup: CDR1 MNHEY, CDR2 SVGAGI. The CDR3 spells CASSQGSTGELFF. In DNA, the CDR3 is TGTGCCAGCAGTCAGGGGAGCACCGGGGAGCTGTTTTTT.

The rearrangement uses TRBV5-1 and TRBJ1-4; the match to TRBD1 covers 12 bases. The trim removed 1 base at V and 7 bases at J, leaving 11 bases unmatched. Germline V CDR1 and CDR2: SGHRS, YFSETQ. The CDR3 covers 18 residues. CDR3 coding DNA: TGCGCCAGCAGCTTGACCGGGACAGGGGGCGCTCAGAGTGAAAAACTGTTTTTT. Translated: CASSLTGTGGAQSEKLFF.

This clone was recorded once. This CDR3 is CASSQVTGTEEQYF. Here the CDR3 DNA reads TGTGCCAGCAGCCAGGTGACAGGGACGGAAGAGCAGTACTTC. V usage is TRBV6-1 and J usage is TRBJ2-7; 7 nucleotides line up with TRBD1. With V trimmed by 6 bases and J by 7 bases, 12 bases remained unmatched. This CDR3 region has 14 residues. Germline-derived CDR1 and CDR2 are MNHNS and SASEGT.

The rearrangement uses TRBV4-3 and TRBJ1-4, with 9 bases that match TRBD1. The germline gives CDR1 LGHNA, CDR2 YSLEER. The CDR3 totals 15 residues. Germline trimming cut 3 bases from V and 4 bases from J; bases unmatched to any gene: 3. The CDR3 loop reads CASSQDRGGNEKLFF. Written as DNA, the CDR3 is TGCGCCAGCAGCCAGGACAGGGGCGGTAATGAAAAACTGTTTTTT.

V is TRBV15 and J is TRBJ2-3; TRBD2 is a possible D gene (5 bases). This CDR3 has 15 residues. In germline, CDR1 is LNHNV, CDR2 YYDKDF (reference sequence). V dropped 1 base and J dropped 2 bases, with 10 bases sitting between them. CDR3 bases: TGTGCCACCAGCAGAGGGCCGGGGATCACAGATACGCAGTATTTT. Its protein product is CATSRGPGITDTQYF.

The V gene is TRBV6-1, the J gene TRBJ1-2; weak D call: TRBD1 (5 bases). V was shortened by 7 bases and J by 5 bases, with 17 bases between the two germline ends. Germline-derived CDR1 and CDR2 are MNHNS and SASEGT. This CDR3 is built from 14 residues. CDR3 amino acids: CASTSAGQYYGYTF. The CDR3 bases are TGTGCCAGCACCTCCGCGGGGCAATATTATGGCTACACCTTC.

V and J are TRBV6-5 and TRBJ1-4; TRBD1 is a possible D gene (5 bases). Trimming pared 6 bases from V and 0 bases from J, leaving 11 bases between. The germline V gene has CDR1 MNHEY and CDR2 SVGAGI. The length of the CDR3 is 15 residues. CDR3 coding DNA: TGTGCCAGCAGATCTGACAGTGCAACTAATGAAAAACTGTTTTTT. This sequence encodes CASRSDSATNEKLFF.

This chain connects TRBV19 to TRBJ2-7, with TRBD1 matching over 7 bases. This CDR3 contains 12 residues. V lost 10 bases and J lost 3; bases outside the gene matches: 6. Germline CDR1 is LNHDA and CDR2 is SQIVND (reference sequence). CDR3 DNA: TGTGCCACCCGGGACAGCCACTACGAGCAGTACTTC. Translation: CATRDSHYEQYF.

The chain recombines TRBV9 with TRBJ2-7, with 10 bases fitting TRBD1. The length of the CDR3 is 15 residues. Germline CDR1 and CDR2: SGDLS and YYNGEE. With 4 bases clipped from V and 6 bases from J, the junction kept 10 bases outside the gene matches. The CDR3 loop reads CASSPSGTGDTEQYF. CDR3 DNA: TGTGCCAGCAGCCCCTCCGGGACAGGGGATACCGAGCAGTACTTC.

The chain's CDR3 is CASSGQGISPLHF. The CDR3 bases are TGTGCCAGCAGCGGACAGGGGATATCACCCCTCCACTTT. This rearrangement joins TRBV6-1 to TRBJ1-6, with 9 bases identical to TRBD1. The CDR3 spans 13 residues. V shed 6 bases and J 10 bases; nucleotides not matched to a gene: 4. The germline CDR1 and CDR2 sequences are MNHNS and SASEGT.

The chain employs TRBV7-2 and TRBJ2-2; 9 positions match TRBD1. V was pared by 1 base and J by 3 bases, with 6 bases of the junction left unmatched. CDR1 is SGHTA and CDR2 is FQGNSA in the germline V gene. This CDR3 comprises 17 residues. CDR3 DNA: TGTGCCAGCAGCTTAGTAGGGACAGGGCGCTACACCGGGGAGCTGTTTTTT. Its protein is CASSLVGTGRYTGELFF.

The chain carries TRBV18 and TRBJ2-1; 8 bases align to TRBD1. The CDR3 consists of 12 residues. The V gene end was trimmed by 6 bases and the J gene end by 7 bases; junction bases not matched to a gene: 2. Germline CDR1 KGHSH, CDR2 LQKENI. The DNA of the CDR3 is TGTGCCAGCTCTCGACAGGGGAATGAGCAGTTCTTC. Residues: CASSRQGNEQFF.